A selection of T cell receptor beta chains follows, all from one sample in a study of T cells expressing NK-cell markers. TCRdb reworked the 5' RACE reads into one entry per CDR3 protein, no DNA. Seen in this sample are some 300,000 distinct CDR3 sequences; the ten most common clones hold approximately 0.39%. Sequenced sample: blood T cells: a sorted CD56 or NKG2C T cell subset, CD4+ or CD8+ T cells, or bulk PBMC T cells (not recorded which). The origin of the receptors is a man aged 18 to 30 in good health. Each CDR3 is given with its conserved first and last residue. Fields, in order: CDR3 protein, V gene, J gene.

CDR3: CAISETGSWEQYF
V: TRBV10-3
J: TRBJ2-7

CDR3: CASSLGGTSGTQYF
V: TRBV7-8
J: TRBJ2-3

CDR3: CATSRKGGQETQYF
V: TRBV15
J: TRBJ2-5

CDR3: CASSQTTGYGYTF
V: TRBV5-1
J: TRBJ1-2

CDR3: CASSTSDRGHTEAFF
V: TRBV11-2
J: TRBJ1-1

CDR3: CANRGLGVTSTDTQYF
V: TRBV7-8
J: TRBJ2-3

CDR3: CASSPSVNTGELFF
V: TRBV18
J: TRBJ2-2

CDR3: CASSYRGTSGGEQFF
V: TRBV12-3/TRBV12-4
J: TRBJ2-1

CDR3: CAWSTLTGVSGANVLTF
V: TRBV30
J: TRBJ2-6

CDR3: CASSSIGLAGATDTQYF
V: TRBV7-9
J: TRBJ2-3